Listed here are 20 T cell receptor beta chains from one sample, sequenced in a study of OX40 agonist ivuxolimab in advanced cancers. Sequenced by immunoSEQ multiplex PCR; TCRdb stores in-frame clones only, minus some. The sample contains tens of thousands of clones, about 90% of which appear only once. Here the sequenced sample was CD4+ or CD8+ T cells sorted from blood, taken in a trial of the OX40 agonist ivuxolimab. The source is an adult with an advanced solid tumor such as melanoma, head and neck, liver or kidney cancer.

V and J are TRBV11-2 and TRBJ2-3, with a tentative D call TRBD2 (5 bases). The germline V gene has CDR1 SGHAT and CDR2 FQNNGV. The CDR3 spans 14 residues. V was trimmed by 7 bases and J by 3 bases, leaving 14 bases between them. In DNA form, the CDR3 reads TGTGCCAGCACCGCGGGTATAGGGACAGATACGCAGTATTTT. This sequence encodes CASTAGIGTDTQYF.

Worth noting for this clone: Other DNA sequences in the same sample also yield this CDR3. CDR3 DNA sequence: TGTGCCAGCAGCGGACTTAACTATGGCTACACCTTC. This sequence encodes CASSGLNYGYTF. The chain joins TRBV2 to TRBJ1-2, with D unclear. The CDR3 consists of 12 residues. V dropped 6 bases and J dropped 1 base, with 6 bases sitting between them. The germline CDR1 and CDR2 sequences are SNHLY and FYNNEI.

This chain connects TRBV9 to TRBJ2-1, with a weak D call TRBD1 (5 bases). Per the germline V gene, CDR1 is SGDLS and CDR2 is YYNGEE. CDR3 length equals 13 residues. Trimming cost V 3 bases and J 2 bases, with 6 bases left between them. The DNA for the CDR3 is TGTGCCAGCAGCGCAGGGACCTACAATGAGCAGTTCTTC. It codes for CASSAGTYNEQFF.

In DNA form, the CDR3 reads TGTGCCAGCACCATCCAAACAGGGAGAGCGGCTTTCTTT. Translating gives CASTIQTGRAAFF. V and J are TRBV7-8 and TRBJ1-1; possible D gene TRBD1, 6 bases. The CDR3 sequence is 13 residues long. V gave up 7 bases and J gave up 11 bases, with 20 bases separating them. The germline V gene encodes CDR1 SGHVS and CDR2 FQNEAQ.

The rearrangement links TRBV28 to TRBJ2-3; TRBD2 matches at 10 bases. This CDR3 is 14 amino acids long. V was pared by 5 bases and J by 5 bases, with 4 bases of the junction left unmatched. Germline CDR1 is MDHEN and CDR2 is SYDVKM. Written as DNA, the CDR3 is TGTGCCAGCAGTGTGGGACTAGCGATAGATACGCAGTATTTT. Translated, it gives CASSVGLAIDTQYF.

Here the CDR3 reads CASSRLKNQPQHF. Here the CDR3 DNA reads TGTGCCAGCAGCCGACTTAAGAATCAGCCCCAGCATTTT. The rearrangement uses TRBV7-8 and TRBJ1-5; no clear D. Deletions cut 5 bases from V and 4 bases from J, with 9 bases between. CDR1 SGHVS and CDR2 FQNEAQ come from the germline V gene. This CDR3 has 13 amino acids. Full variable domain (rest looked up from reference TRBV7-8 and TRBJ1-5): GAGVSQSPRYKVAKRGQDVALRCDPISGHVSLFWYQQALGQGPEFLTYFQNEAQLDKSGLPSDRFFAERPEGSVSTLKIQRTQQEDSAVYLCASSRLKNQPQHFGDGTRLSIL.

The DNA for the CDR3 is TGTGCCAGCAGTCCCTTACCCGGGACAGGGAGCTACGAGCAGTACTTC. This translates into CASSPLPGTGSYEQYF. The chain couples TRBV27 to TRBJ2-7, with 9 bases matching TRBD1. The junction had 11 bases not matched to a gene; V was cut back by 5 bases and J by 3 bases. CDR3 size: 16 residues. CDR1 MNHEY and CDR2 SMNVEV come from the germline V gene (reference sequence).

The chain carries TRBV30 and TRBJ2-1; TRBD2 agrees at 10 bases. This CDR3 is 16 amino acids long. Looked up from germline, CDR1 is GTSNPN and CDR2 is SVGIG (reference sequence). The J segment lost 12 bases and the V segment lost 7 bases, leaving 21 bases of the junction unmatched. In DNA, the CDR3 is TGTGCCTCGGGCGGAGAGTTGACTAGCGGGCCCAGGAGGCAGTTCTTC. Translating gives CASGGELTSGPRRQFF.

V usage is TRBV29-1 and J usage is TRBJ2-1; D is undetermined. Trimming stripped 3 bases from V and 0 bases from J, with 0 bases between. The germline V gene has CDR1 SQVTM and CDR2 ANQGSEA. CDR3 length: 11 amino acids. CDR3 amino acids: CSVDSYNEQFF. The CDR3 bases are TGCAGCGTTGACTCCTACAATGAGCAGTTCTTC.

V and J are TRBV23-1 and TRBJ2-1; weak D call: TRBD1 (6 bases). TRBV23-1 is annotated as an ORF whose role is uncertain. The CDR3 covers 15 residues. V shed 1 base and J shed 5 bases, with 12 bases lying between them. As DNA, the CDR3 is TGCGCCAGCAGTCAATGTAAGGACAGCGACAATGAGCAGTTCTTC. Its protein product is CASSQCKDSDNEQFF.

The chain uses TRBV11-1 and TRBJ2-7; tentative D call: TRBD1 (6 bases). From germline, CDR1 is SGHAT and CDR2 FQDESV (reference sequence). Trimming removed 4 bases at V and 1 base at J, with 14 bases between. This CDR3 comprises 15 residues. CDR3 amino acids: CASSSTGTLSYEQYF. CDR3 sequence (DNA): TGTGCCAGCAGCTCAACCGGGACATTGTCCTACGAGCAGTACTTC.

The rearrangement links TRBV5-4 to TRBJ2-3, with TRBD2 identical over 12 bases. The ends lost 4 bases at V and 3 bases at J; junction bases unmatched: 3. This CDR3 has 15 amino acids. CDR1 is SGHNT and CDR2 is YYREEE in the germline V gene (reference sequence). The CDR3 is CASSIGTSGTDTQYF. The CDR3 DNA sequence: TGTGCCAGCAGCATTGGGACTAGCGGGACAGATACGCAGTATTTT.

The V call is TRBV5-4, the J call TRBJ2-2, with 8 bases that match TRBD2. Per the germline V gene, CDR1 is SGHNT and CDR2 is YYREEE (reference sequence). The CDR3 length is 14 residues. Germline trimming cut 1 base from V and 5 bases from J; bases unmatched to any gene: 1. The CDR3 sequence: CASSLSSGTGELFF. In nucleotides, the CDR3 is TGTGCCAGCAGCTTGTCTAGCGGGACCGGGGAGCTGTTTTTT.

V and J are TRBV6-5 and TRBJ2-5; 7 bases are a match to TRBD1. Germline assignment: CDR1 MNHEY and CDR2 SVGAGI. The CDR3 covers 13 residues. V trimming: 5 bases; J trimming: 2 bases; junction bases outside the gene matches: 2. The CDR3 DNA sequence: TGTGCCAGCAGTCCGGGACAGCAAGAGACCCAGTACTTC. Translation: CASSPGQQETQYF.

The V and J genes are TRBV10-3 and TRBJ2-1; 12 bases are shared with TRBD1. V shed 7 bases, J shed 9 bases, and the junction held 13 bases outside the gene matches. This CDR3 has 16 residues. Germline V gives CDR1 ENHRY, CDR2 SYGVKD. The chain's CDR3 is CAITPSVGQGAAEQFF. For the CDR3, the DNA is TGTGCCATCACCCCGAGTGTGGGACAGGGGGCGGCTGAGCAGTTCTTC.

V is TRBV30 and J is TRBJ1-2, with D possibly matching TRBD1 (6 bases). The V gene's germline CDR1 is GTSNPN and CDR2 SVGIG (reference sequence). This CDR3 is built from 12 residues. V was cut by 2 bases and J by 4 bases, with 8 bases left in between. This CDR3 reads CAWSQGTYGYTF. CDR3 nucleotides: TGTGCCTGGAGTCAGGGGACCTATGGCTACACCTTC.

The genes are TRBV28 and TRBJ1-5, with 12 nucleotides matching TRBD1. V shed 6 bases and J 6 bases; nucleotides not matched to a gene: 9. The V gene's germline CDR1 is MDHEN and CDR2 SYDVKM. This CDR3 has 16 residues. The CDR3 DNA reads as TGTGCCAGCAGCTCAAAGGGACAGGGGGCGAGTCAGCCCCAGCATTTT. It translates to CASSSKGQGASQPQHF.

In DNA form, the CDR3 reads TGTGCCAGCAGCTTTCGTACCACAGATACGCAGTATTTT. It yields the protein CASSFRTTDTQYF. V usage is TRBV9 and J usage is TRBJ2-3; D is ambiguous. V gave up 4 bases and J gave up 2 bases, with 8 bases separating them. The CDR3 has 13 amino acids. CDR1 is SGDLS, CDR2 YYNGEE, per germline.

The rearrangement links TRBV28 to TRBJ1-6; D may be TRBD1 (6 bases). V was pared by 4 bases and J by 3 bases, with 10 bases between. Germline V gives CDR1 MDHEN, CDR2 SYDVKM. This CDR3 is 15 amino acids long. The CDR3 reads CASSSGVLYNSPLHF. The CDR3 coding sequence is TGTGCCAGCAGTTCAGGGGTCCTCTATAATTCACCCCTCCACTTT.

This clone was observed once. The chain joins TRBV5-1 to TRBJ1-1; possible D gene TRBD1, 5 bases. V was cut by 3 bases and J by 0 bases, with 12 bases left in between. Germline V lookup: CDR1 SGHRS, CDR2 YFSETQ. The CDR3 runs to 15 residues. CDR3 bases: TGCGCCAGCAGCTCCGCGGGACTCCTGAACACTGAAGCTTTCTTT. Its protein product is CASSSAGLLNTEAFF.